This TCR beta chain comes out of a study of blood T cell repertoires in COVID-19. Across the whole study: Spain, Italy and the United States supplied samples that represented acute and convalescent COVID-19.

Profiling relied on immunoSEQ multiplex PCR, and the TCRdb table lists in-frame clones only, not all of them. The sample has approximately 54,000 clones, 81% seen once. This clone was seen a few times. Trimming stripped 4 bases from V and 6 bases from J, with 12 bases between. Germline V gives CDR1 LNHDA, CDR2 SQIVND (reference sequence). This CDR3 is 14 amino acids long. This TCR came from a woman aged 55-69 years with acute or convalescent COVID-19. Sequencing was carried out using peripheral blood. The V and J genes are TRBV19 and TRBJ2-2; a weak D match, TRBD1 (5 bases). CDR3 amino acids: CASSTYTGAGELFF. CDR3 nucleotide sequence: TGTGCCAGTAGTACTTACACAGGCGCCGGGGAGCTGTTTTTT.